This record looks at one T cell receptor (beta chain) sequence and its context. Its antigen is still unknown. Nothing much larger sits one base from this clone, and base qualities are not available. The record originates from a study of blood T cells in healthy people across ages (dated by TCRdb to between 2014 and 2017). Looking at the study overall: In model experiments, template switching captured roughly one uniquely barcoded TCR beta cDNA molecule for every two T cells. The donors were split into four age groups: young (average about 16 years), middle-aged (around 37), aged (roughly 68) and long-lived (approximately 80). Using deep sequencing normalized with unique cDNA molecular identifiers, the study measured how TCR beta repertoire diversity changes with age. Donors of different ages were randomly distributed across sequencing lanes to avoid experimental bias. Using the same blood draw, the study looked at two additional independent replicas of 1 million unique cDNA reads for two donors, one aged 18 to 30 and the other aged 80 or older. Study-wide conclusions, independent of this receptor: Because profiling used bulk unsorted PBMCs, naive and antigen-experienced compartments could not be compared conclusively. Estimates of total diversity from one million sequenced T cells were regarded as lower bounds and underestimates. As age increased, observed TCR beta diversity per million T cells dropped in a roughly linear way, and a significant reduction was already evident by age 40. Observed TCR beta diversity correlated strongly with the percentage of naive T cells measured by flow cytometry. Compared with the aged group, the long-lived group had more naive CD4+ T cells, fewer expanded clones and increased TCR diversity, a pattern suggesting age selection. Because the CMV infection status of the donors was unknown, age-related changes in expanded clonotypes may potentially have been confounded.

Library creation used 5' RACE. The sample was run on an Illumina HiSeq 2500. The second PCR ran for about 7 to 11 cycles and used a J-beta primer mix along with a sample-barcoded 5' primer. A template-switch 5' adaptor carrying 12 random nucleotides introduced a unique molecular identifier onto each TCR beta cDNA molecule. Each sample yielded at least 3 million CDR3-containing paired-end reads. First-strand cDNA was synthesized from all RNA with the Mint cDNA synthesis kit, primed by a TRBC-specific oligonucleotide. Following uracil-DNA glycosylase treatment, all cDNA underwent a first 18-cycle PCR with the universal primers M1SS and BC2_uni_R. From the authors' description of their analysis: For normalization, 1 million high-quality reads were randomly selected from each sample, with every read carrying a distinct molecular identifier. Reads with shared molecular identifiers were discarded instead of being binned into consensus sequences. MiTCR, run with a Q25 quality threshold and the strictest error-elimination algorithm, handled CDR3 identification, clonotype clustering and error correction. A nonparametric unseen species model using Euler transformation provided a lower-bound estimate of total TCR beta diversity. TCRdb itself trimmed the public reads at Q25 with fastp, ran MiXCR and retained productive beta chains. Rows merge per CDR3 protein into single entries with the most common DNA and genes. The V and J calls were determined by TCRdb, not by the authors. Here the sample has about 730,000 distinct CDR3 sequences; 43% occur a single time. The ten largest account for under 25% of the sample.

Systemically healthy Caucasian individuals from Russia, roughly 40 in total and aged about 6 to 95 years, were included as donors. Each donor gave around 9 milliliters of peripheral blood, collected into EDTA-treated Vacutainer tubes. Ficoll-Paque density-gradient centrifugation was used to isolate PBMCs, with at least 6.5 million per sample. Total RNA was extracted from PBMCs with Trizol reagent, with at least 6 micrograms obtained per sample. The percentages of naive CD45RAhigh/CD27high T cells were determined by flow cytometry on a PBMC aliquot from every donor. The CDR3 runs 15 residues from the cysteine to the phenylalanine. The CDR3 DNA has 45 bases and is translated from base 1. CDR1 and CDR2 were assigned from the germline V gene as KGHSH and LQKENI.

Sequenced sample: blood. The chain uses TRBV18 and TRBJ2-4; a tentative D call is TRBD1 (5 bases match). TRBJ2-7 explains the end of the DNA better; the J call may be wrong. The TCR originated in a woman between 55 and 75 years old in good health. The DNA sequence reads TGTGCCAGCTCAACGACAGACAGTCTCCAGACCGAGCAGTACTTC. This translates into CASSTTDSLQTEQYF.